This TCR beta chain was recovered during a study of cytomegalovirus exposure and HLA in healthy donors. The germline V gene has CDR1 SGHTA and CDR2 FQGNSA. V dropped 7 bases and J dropped 2 bases, with 12 bases sitting between them. The CDR3 sequence is 13 residues long. This clone has just a few counts. Its antigen is as yet unknown. The primer mix had 60 Vbeta and 13 Jbeta primers. TCRdb keeps only in-frame clones here, not all; method: immunoSEQ multiplex PCR. The sample includes roughly 180,000 clones, 76% seen only once; the top ten take about 1.5%. Study-wide points: Cytomegalovirus-associated TCR beta chains were listed, numbering under 200.

The rearrangement joins TRBV7-2 to TRBJ2-7, with D perhaps matching TRBD2 (6 bases). The source is a man younger than 35 in good health and CMV-seronegative. The sequencing input was PBMCs. CDR3 nucleotide sequence: TGTGCCAGCAACACTGGACTAACCTACGAGCAGTACTTC. This sequence encodes CASNTGLTYEQYF.